This T cell receptor beta chain was sequenced during a study of early T cells in non-severe SARS-CoV-2 infection. One entry per CDR3 protein results from TCRdb running MiXCR on the 5' RACE reads. The repertoire has 20,000 to 30,000 distinct CDR3 sequences, approximately 6% of them found once; the top ten carry 2.4%. This clonotype was counted many times. The V gene lost 6 bases and the J gene lost 2 bases, with 15 bases spanning the gap. CDR1 and CDR2 from the germline V gene are SQVTM and ANQGSEA. CDR3 size: 14 residues. The clonotype comes from an adult who was a healthcare worker with PCR-confirmed SARS-CoV-2 infection or an uninfected control (not recorded which). This chain connects TRBV29-1 to TRBJ2-3; tentatively, D is TRBD1 or TRBD2 (6 bases each). Material: whole blood. The CDR3 sequence is CSVEKGGITDTQYF. CDR3 nucleotide sequence: TGCAGCGTCGAAAAGGGGGGCATCACAGATACGCAGTATTTT.